A selection of T cell receptor beta chains follows, all from one sample in a study of blood T cell repertoires in COVID-19. Assay used: immunoSEQ multiplex PCR; TCRdb lists only in-frame clones, some missing. The repertoire holds about 150,000 clones, approximately 84% seen once, with 3% to 3.5% in the top ten. Sequencing was performed on PBMCs or T cells enriched from blood (not recorded which). These receptor sequences come from a woman aged 50 to 60 with acute COVID-19. Each CDR3 is given without its conserved first and last residue.

V gene	J gene	CDR3 protein
TRBV7-9	TRBJ2-3	ASSSPGLASTDTQY
TRBV7-2	TRBJ1-1	ASSRGSGTEAF
TRBV29-1	TRBJ2-7	SVVEGVGEQY
TRBV30	TRBJ1-4	AWSATEKNEKLF
TRBV9	TRBJ2-5	ASSPRLQGRETQY
TRBV7-7	TRBJ2-5	ASSLGIQETQY
TRBV19	TRBJ2-2	ASNGGWGVNTGELF
TRBV6-4	TRBJ1-1	ASSLSGNTEAF
TRBV29-1	TRBJ2-7	SVESSGQGYEQY
TRBV15	TRBJ2-5	ATSKGLEVQETQY
TRBV19	TRBJ2-5	ASSTNSGEETQY
TRBV7-9	TRBJ2-1	ASSLQGEQF
TRBV4-1	TRBJ1-4	ASTTVGDRGQEKLF
TRBV5-6	TRBJ1-2	ASSHGSGTGAYGYT
TRBV9	TRBJ2-2	ASSAGQGATGELF
TRBV7-6	TRBJ2-5	ASSSRGLALRRAQETQY
TRBV27	TRBJ1-1	ASRDSLNTEAF
TRBV7-3	TRBJ2-1	ASSLTPLAGPTLYNEQF
TRBV24-1	TRBJ1-1	ATSEALQGSTSITEAF
TRBV9	TRBJ2-3	ASSEIGTSGSTDTQY
TRBV9	TRBJ1-4	ASSGQGATNEKLF
TRBV7-9	TRBJ2-7	ASSLAGEWEQY
TRBV19	TRBJ1-5	ASRKTDYSNQPQH
TRBV7-2	TRBJ2-1	ASSLASGTYNEQF
TRBV4-3	TRBJ1-2	ASSHYEQREGYT
TRBV11-2	TRBJ2-1	ASSSELGVYEQF
TRBV5-6	TRBJ1-5	ASSQGGRHSNQPQH
TRBV7-9	TRBJ1-3	ASRKNRGGVGNTIY
TRBV7-9	TRBJ1-1	ASSLAPGSMNTEAF
TRBV10-2	TRBJ1-5	ASSETGGNQPQH
TRBV5-1	TRBJ1-4	ASGTGIGEKLF
TRBV6-5	TRBJ2-5	ASNSRGSQETQY
TRBV5-1	TRBJ1-2	ASSLLFSQGFNYGYT